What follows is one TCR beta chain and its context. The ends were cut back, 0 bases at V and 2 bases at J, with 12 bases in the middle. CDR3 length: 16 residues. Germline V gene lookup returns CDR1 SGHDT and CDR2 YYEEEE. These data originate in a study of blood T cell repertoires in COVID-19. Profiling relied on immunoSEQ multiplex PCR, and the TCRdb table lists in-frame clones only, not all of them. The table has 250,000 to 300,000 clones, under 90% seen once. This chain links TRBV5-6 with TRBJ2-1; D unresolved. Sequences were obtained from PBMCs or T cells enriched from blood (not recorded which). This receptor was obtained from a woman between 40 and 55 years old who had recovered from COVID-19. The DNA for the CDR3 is TGTGCCAGCAGCTTGGCCGAGTTGATAGCCTACAATGAGCAGTTCTTC. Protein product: CASSLAELIAYNEQFF.